The 14 T cell receptor beta chains listed next were all sequenced from one sample in a study of spatial heterogeneity in lung cancer. As for time point: sample taken at primary tumor resection. Extraction of whole RNA from tumor, nontumor lung or frozen PBMC preceded unsorted sequencing. Using its own MiXCR run on the 5' RACE reads, TCRdb lists one record per CDR3 protein. The sample yields about 38,000 distinct CDR3 sequences, less than 6% seen once. The sequences come from PBMCs, collected at surgery. These receptors were collected from a male donor with early-stage non-small cell lung cancer.

The chain combines TRBV13 with TRBJ1-1, with D unresolved. There are 16 residues in the CDR3. In germline, CDR1 is PRHDT, CDR2 FYEKMQ (reference sequence). The ends were cut back, 4 bases at V and 1 base at J, with 16 bases in the middle. The CDR3, as DNA: TGTGCCAGCAGCTCCCTAAAGGGCCCGGGGAACACTGAAGCTTTCTTT. This translates into CASSSLKGPGNTEAFF.

This clonotype was seen ten or more times. V is TRBV7-9 and J is TRBJ2-7, with 7 bases aligning to TRBD1. The V gene end was trimmed by 5 bases and the J gene end by 1 base; junction bases not matched to a gene: 5. Germline-derived CDR1 and CDR2 are SEHNR and FQNEAQ (reference sequence). The CDR3 totals 14 residues. The CDR3 region has the DNA TGTGCCAGCAGCCTCGGGGACAGATCCTACGAGCAGTACTTC. Amino acid sequence: CASSLGDRSYEQYF.

This clonotype is categorized as medium-sized. This chain uses TRBV6-5 with TRBJ1-5, with TRBD1 as a possible D gene (5 bases). This CDR3 is 15 amino acids long. V lost 0 bases and J 1 base, leaving 7 bases between the germline ends. The germline V gene has CDR1 MNHEY and CDR2 SVGAGI. DNA of the CDR3: TGTGCCAGCAGTTACTCGCGGGGGAGCAATCAGCCCCAGCATTTT. Amino acids: CASSYSRGSNQPQHF.

This clonotype was seen ten or more times. This rearrangement joins TRBV9 to TRBJ2-1, with TRBD2 matching over 8 bases. This CDR3 region has 15 residues. The ends lost 0 bases at V and 5 bases at J; junction bases unmatched: 4. The germline V gene encodes CDR1 SGDLS and CDR2 YYNGEE. In DNA, the CDR3 is TGTGCCAGCAGCGTAGAACCGCGGGGGGACAATGAGCAGTTCTTC. Its protein product is CASSVEPRGDNEQFF.

This clonotype showed up many times. The gene calls are TRBV27 and TRBJ1-6; the D is unclear. The germline V gene has CDR1 MNHEY and CDR2 SMNVEV (reference sequence). V lost 6 bases to trimming and J lost 6 bases, with 6 bases between them. The CDR3 length is 12 residues. The CDR3 DNA reads TGTGCCAGCAGGGACGGTAATTCACCCCTCCACTTT. Residues: CASRDGNSPLHF.

The table lists this clonotype with many counts. The CDR3, as DNA: TGTGCCAGCAGCCCCCGTGTCCGGGGGGATGAAAAACTGTTTTTT. Protein: CASSPRVRGDEKLFF. The chain carries TRBV7-9 and TRBJ1-4, with a possible D match to TRBD1 (5 bases). The CDR3 runs 15 residues. From germline, CDR1 is SEHNR and CDR2 FQNEAQ (reference sequence). The germline V and J ends were trimmed by 5 bases and 6 bases, with 16 bases remaining between them.

This clonotype was counted ten times or more. The V gene is TRBV3-1, the J gene TRBJ2-1; unclear D gene. The germline V and J ends were trimmed by 4 bases and 3 bases, with 13 bases remaining between them. The length of the CDR3 is 15 residues. Germline V gene sequence: CDR1 LGHDT, CDR2 YNNKEL (reference sequence). CDR3 loop: CASSPQVTDYNEQFF. The CDR3 nucleotides are TGTGCCAGCAGCCCCCAGGTTACGGACTACAATGAGCAGTTCTTC.

In its sample, this clonotype was seen a few times. The CDR3 DNA reads TGTGCCAGCCGACCAGGGGGAGCTAACTATGGCTACACCTTC. Translated: CASRPGGANYGYTF. V and J are TRBV6-4 and TRBJ1-2, with TRBD1 matching 7 bases. Germline lookup yields CDR1 MRHNA and CDR2 SNTAGT. Unmatched junction bases numbered 6, after V lost 8 bases and J lost 0 bases. CDR3 length equals 14 residues.

This clonotype was detected many times. This rearrangement joins TRBV28 to TRBJ2-7; tentatively, D is TRBD1 (5 bases). The ends were cut back, 5 bases at V and 0 bases at J, with 11 bases in the middle. The CDR3 runs to 14 residues. Germline lookup yields CDR1 MDHEN and CDR2 SYDVKM. The CDR3 is CASSKVTVSYEQYF. Written as DNA, the CDR3 is TGTGCCAGCAGTAAGGTGACAGTCTCCTACGAGCAGTACTTC.

This clonotype was seen at least ten times. The V gene is TRBV6-5, the J gene TRBJ1-4, with 10 bases matching TRBD1. The germline CDR1 and CDR2 sequences are MNHEY and SVGAGI. CDR3 length: 15 residues. Trimming cost V 0 bases and J 13 bases; bases outside gene matches: 8. CDR3 bases: TGTGCCAGCAGTTACTCTACCGGGACAGGGGAGTTACTGTTTTTT. Amino acid sequence: CASSYSTGTGELLFF.

The chain couples TRBV9 to TRBJ2-6; D ambiguous. CDR1 and CDR2 (germline): SGDLS, YYNGEE. With 7 bases removed from V and 4 bases from J, the gap between germline ends came to 6 bases. The CDR3 extends over 12 amino acids. The CDR3 nucleotides are TGTGCCAGCTCGGCCGGGGCCAACGTCCTGACTTTC. Protein product: CASSAGANVLTF. Complete variable domain (other parts from reference TRBV9 and TRBJ2-6): DSGVTQTPKHLITATGQRVTLRCSPRSGDLSVYWYQQSLDQGLQFLIQYYNGEERAKGNILERFSAQQFPDLHSELNLSSLELGDSALYFCASSAGANVLTFGAGSRLTVL.

This clonotype appeared many times. The CDR3 coding sequence is TGCAGCGTAAGGACAGACCCGAACACTGAAGCTTTCTTT. Translation gives CSVRTDPNTEAFF. The chain couples TRBV29-1 to TRBJ1-1, with D possibly being TRBD1 (6 bases). CDR3 length equals 13 residues. V was clipped by 6 bases and J by 1 base, with 12 bases between them. CDR1 is SQVTM and CDR2 is ANQGSEA in the germline V gene.

This rearrangement joins TRBV20-1 to TRBJ2-5, with a weak D call TRBD2 (5 bases). V gave up 6 bases and J gave up 4 bases, with 15 bases separating them. This CDR3 contains 13 residues. Germline-derived CDR1 and CDR2 are DFQATT and SNEGSKA (reference sequence). The CDR3 DNA follows: TGCAGTGCGGTGGCAAGGACTCGAGAGACCCAGTACTTC. This codes for CSAVARTRETQYF.

This clonotype was seen a handful of times. The DNA of the CDR3 is TGTGCCAGCAGTGTGGCGTTACAGGGCAGAGAGACCCAGTACTTC. Encoded protein: CASSVALQGRETQYF. The V and J genes are TRBV25-1 and TRBJ2-5; a weak D match, TRBD1 (6 bases). CDR1 and CDR2 (germline): MGHDK, SYGVNS. The V and J ends lost 4 bases and 4 bases respectively, with 16 bases between them. The CDR3 is made up of 15 amino acids.